Below, one TCR beta chain is given with its context. This clonotype was counted a few times. Its cognate antigen has yet to be identified. No much larger clone is present one base from it, and per-base qualities are unavailable. This sample is part of a study of response to subunit inactivated influenza vaccine (dated by TCRdb to 2016 to 2019). Looking at the study overall: Deep quantitative profiling of the T cell receptor repertoire was used in the study to follow responses to a trivalent subunit inactivated influenza vaccine.

General conclusions and limits of the study: The authors suggested that each seasonal influenza vaccination may recruit only a limited number of new T cells.

CDR1 and CDR2 are read off the germline V gene (reference sequence) as MNHEY and SMNVEV. Germline trimming: 6 bases from V, 1 base from J; junction bases outside gene matches: 11. Measured from the cysteine to the phenylalanine, the CDR3 is 16 residues long. Just CDR3 DNA is preserved here, 48 bases in frame from base 1. The library was obtained by RT-PCR. The sequencer listed for this sample is Illumina HiSeq 2500. Using fastp trimming at Q25 and MiXCR clonotype assembly, TCRdb reanalyzed the public sequencing data and kept in-frame beta chains. Rows with a matching CDR3 protein are joined into one entry that keeps the most common DNA and genes. Recorded for this sample are 450,000 to 550,000 distinct CDR3 sequences; roughly 27% of them occurred a single time. The ten largest clones capture about 1.9% of the sample.

This receptor was identified in a man aged 50 to 59 who received an inactivated influenza vaccine. Donor details come from another sample of the same person, matched by shared clones. Here the chain combines TRBV27 and TRBJ1-1; 7 bases in the middle match TRBD1. The source material was CD4+ T cells sorted from PBMCs, sampled roughly 5 days after vaccination. The nucleotides read TGTGCCAGCAGATCAGACTCGACAGGGCCGAACACTGAAGCTTTCTTT. Its protein product is CASRSDSTGPNTEAFF.